One sample yielded the 17 T cell receptor beta chains listed below, sequenced in a study of blood T cell repertoires in COVID-19. The table came from immunoSEQ multiplex PCR; TCRdb's copy has only in-frame clones and leaves some out. The sample shows 80,000 or so clones, 80% to 85% of them seen only once. Sample: peripheral blood. All receptors come from a man older than 75 with acute or convalescent COVID-19.

The rearrangement uses TRBV2 and TRBJ2-1; 7 bases are shared with TRBD1. The ends lost 9 bases at V and 4 bases at J; junction bases unmatched: 12. Per germline, CDR1 SNHLY and CDR2 FYNNEI. The CDR3 length is 15 residues. CDR3 region: CASSGRGQKYNEQFF. The CDR3 region has the DNA TGTGCCAGTTCAGGCCGGGGACAGAAATACAATGAGCAGTTCTTC.

This chain joins TRBV25-1 and TRBJ1-2, with TRBD1 matching over 8 bases. This CDR3 contains 15 residues. Germline V lookup: CDR1 MGHDK, CDR2 SYGVNS. V shed 2 bases, J shed 2 bases, and the junction held 4 bases outside the gene matches. This CDR3 reads CASSEEAGGNYGYTF. CDR3 nucleotide sequence: TGTGCCAGCAGTGAAGAGGCAGGGGGCAACTATGGCTACACCTTC.

A single count supports this clone. The chain uses TRBV11-2 and TRBJ2-3; perhaps TRBD1 as D (6 bases). The germline CDR1 and CDR2 sequences are SGHAT and FQNNGV. This CDR3 has 13 amino acids. The germline V and J ends were trimmed by 6 bases and 0 bases, with 7 bases remaining between them. CDR3 region: CASRGQSTDTQYF. CDR3 coding DNA: TGTGCCAGCAGAGGACAGAGCACAGATACGCAGTATTTT.

The chain recombines TRBV7-6 with TRBJ2-7; 10 bases match TRBD1. There are 15 residues in the CDR3. The junction had 6 bases not matched to a gene; V was cut back by 0 bases and J by 7 bases. Per the germline V gene, CDR1 is SGHVS and CDR2 is FNYEAQ. The CDR3 DNA reads TGTGCCAGCAGCTTAGCCGGGACAGGGGCGAGGGAGCAGTACTTC. Translated: CASSLAGTGAREQYF.

This rearrangement joins TRBV3-1 (or the pseudogene TRBV3-2) to TRBJ1-2; 7 nucleotides align to TRBD1. Germline V gene data show CDR1 as LGHDT and CDR2 as YNNKEL (reference sequence). V lost 4 bases, J lost 7 bases, and 9 bases stayed unmatched. The CDR3 spans 14 residues. CDR3 sequence (DNA): TGTGCCAGCAGCCGGAAGGGGGCCCCCGCTGGCTACACCTTC. Protein product: CASSRKGAPAGYTF.

The chain uses TRBV11-3 and TRBJ2-1; tentatively, D is TRBD2 (8 bases). Trimming stripped 5 bases from V and 8 bases from J, with 19 bases between. This CDR3 region has 15 residues. Per the germline V gene, CDR1 is SGHNT and CDR2 is YENEEA. This CDR3 reads CASSPQGVSGDEQFF. CDR3 DNA: TGTGCCAGCAGCCCCCAGGGGGTTAGCGGGGATGAGCAGTTCTTC.

The rearrangement links TRBV5-1 to TRBJ1-1, with a tentative D call TRBD1 (6 bases). This CDR3 has 13 amino acids. CDR1 SGHRS and CDR2 YFSETQ come from the germline V gene. V was shortened by 2 bases and J by 7 bases, with 12 bases between the two germline ends. The CDR3 region has the DNA TGCGCCAGCAGCTTAGGACAGTTGGGTGAAGCTTTCTTT. Amino acid sequence: CASSLGQLGEAFF. The variable domain in full, with the rest retrieved from reference TRBV5-1 and TRBJ1-1, is KAGVTQTPRYLIKTRGQQVTLSCSPISGHRSVSWYQQTPGQGLQFLFEYFSETQRNKGNFPGRFSGRQFSNSRSEMNVSTLELGDSALYLCASSLGQLGEAFFGQGTRLTVV.

The V call is TRBV11-3, the J call TRBJ2-7; D remains ambiguous. This CDR3 is 13 amino acids long. Trimming left V 1 base short and J 3 bases short, with 7 bases between. Per the germline V gene, CDR1 is SGHNT and CDR2 is YENEEA. This chain's CDR3 is CASSLGGDYEQYF. CDR3 sequence (DNA): TGTGCCAGCAGCTTAGGTGGAGACTACGAGCAGTACTTC.

The chain has TRBV7-8 and TRBJ1-2; D call uncertain. The V and J ends lost 2 bases and 6 bases respectively, with 16 bases between them. This CDR3 has 15 residues. Germline V lookup: CDR1 SGHVS, CDR2 FQNEAQ. The CDR3 DNA is TGTGCCAGCAGCTTACAAACAGAGCCCTCCGATGGCTACACCTTC. Translating gives CASSLQTEPSDGYTF.

V and J are TRBV18 and TRBJ1-6; possible D gene TRBD1, 6 bases. CDR3 length equals 14 residues. Trimming cost V 2 bases and J 6 bases, with 8 bases left between them. Germline values: CDR1 KGHSH, CDR2 LQKENI. The CDR3 nucleotides are TGTGCCAGCTCACCAGGGACACGTAATTCACCCCTCCACTTT. It codes for CASSPGTRNSPLHF. Complete variable domain (other parts from reference TRBV18 and TRBJ1-6): NAGVMQNPRHLVRRRGQEARLRCSPMKGHSHVYWYRQLPEEGLKFMVYLQKENIIDESGMPKERFSAEFPKEGPSILRIQQVVRGDSAAYFCASSPGTRNSPLHFGNGTRLTVT.

The chain joins TRBV7-9 to TRBJ2-1, with D possibly being TRBD2 (7 bases). CDR1 is SEHNR and CDR2 is FQNEAQ in the germline V gene (reference sequence). The CDR3 runs 16 residues. V lost 4 bases, J lost 4 bases, and 17 bases lay in between. CDR3 sequence reads: CASSSRGLAVYNEQFF. CDR3 nucleotide sequence: TGTGCCAGCAGCTCCCGGGGGCTAGCGGTTTACAATGAGCAGTTCTTC.

The V and J genes are TRBV15 and TRBJ1-1; D unclear. This CDR3 spans 14 amino acids. Germline-derived CDR1 and CDR2 are LNHNV and YYDKDF (reference sequence). The V gene lost 5 bases and the J gene lost 6 bases, with 16 bases spanning the gap. As DNA, the CDR3 is TGTGCCACCAGCTATGAGGAAGCCGAGCCTGAAGCTTTCTTT. Translated, it gives CATSYEEAEPEAFF. The full variable domain, rest sourced from reference TRBV15 and TRBJ1-1, is DAMVIQNPRYQVTQFGKPVTLSCSQTLNHNVMYWYQQKSSQAPKLLFHYYDKDFNNEADTPDNFQSRRPNTSFCFLDIRSPGLGDTAMYLCATSYEEAEPEAFFGQGTRLTVV.

The chain combines TRBV5-1 with TRBJ2-2; 9 positions match TRBD2. Germline CDR1 reads SGHRS; CDR2 reads YFSETQ. The CDR3 is 17 residues long. Germline trimming cut 0 bases from V and 3 bases from J; bases unmatched to any gene: 6. The CDR3 region has the DNA TGCGCCAGCAGCTTGGTGCCAGCGGGAGGTGACACCGGGGAGCTGTTTTTT. Its translation is CASSLVPAGGDTGELFF.

The V call is TRBV11-2, the J call TRBJ2-1; TRBD2 aligns across 7 bases. V gave up 7 bases and J gave up 0 bases; unmatched junction bases: 12. Looked up from germline, CDR1 is SGHAT and CDR2 is FQNNGV. The CDR3 runs 17 residues. The CDR3 loop reads CASTPASGMPSYNEQFF. The CDR3 bases are TGTGCCAGCACGCCGGCTAGCGGAATGCCCTCCTACAATGAGCAGTTCTTC.

Concerning this clone itself: This CDR3 is also generated by other DNA sequences in the sample. V gene TRBV18 combines with J gene TRBJ2-1; TRBD2 matches 11 bases. The ends lost 0 bases at V and 10 bases at J; junction bases unmatched: 8. The CDR3 is 16 residues long. Per germline, CDR1 KGHSH and CDR2 LQKENI. The DNA for the CDR3 is TGTGCCAGCTCACCACCCATAGCGGGAGGGCAAGGGGAGCAGTTCTTC. Translation: CASSPPIAGGQGEQFF.

This rearrangement joins TRBV2 to TRBJ1-6, with D tentatively TRBD1 (5 bases). The length of the CDR3 is 15 residues. V lost 6 bases to trimming and J lost 9 bases, with 18 bases between them. Germline V CDR1 and CDR2: SNHLY, FYNNEI. The CDR3 nucleotides read TGTGCCAGCAGCACAGGTCTCACGGGTAGTTCACCCCTCCACTTT. It translates to CASSTGLTGSSPLHF. The full variable domain, rest sourced from reference TRBV2 and TRBJ1-6, is EPEVTQTPSHQVTQMGQEVILRCVPISNHLYFYWYRQILGQKVEFLVSFYNNEISEKSEIFDDQFSVERPDGSNFTLKIRSTKLEDSAMYFCASSTGLTGSSPLHFGNGTRLTVT.

The chain joins TRBV28 to TRBJ1-1; D is uncertain. The CDR3 spans 11 residues. Germline CDR1 MDHEN, CDR2 SYDVKM. CDR3 sequence reads: CASRSWTEAFF. The CDR3 nucleotides read TGTGCTTCCCGTAGCTGGACTGAAGCTTTCTTT.